The source of this TCR beta chain is a study of cytomegalovirus exposure and HLA in healthy donors (dated by TCRdb to about 2017). About the investigation overall: An earlier analysis of approximately 550 of the donors reported roughly 300 Gb of sequence data and some 100 million unique TCR beta sequences from some 180 million T cells. About 330 gigabases of sequencing data and 75 million to 85 million unique TCR sequences made up an early release that covered around 640 HLA-typed donors. Among the 398 genotyped donors, around 81% belonged to the genetic ancestry cluster associated with self-reported Caucasian donors. The study was designed to test whether signatures of past pathogen exposure could be identified by cataloging public T cell receptors. The T cell repertoires of roughly 660 subjects were profiled by immunosequencing and related to cytomegalovirus serostatus. Besides the first cohort of approximately 670 subjects, a separate validation cohort made up of over a hundred different subjects was used. The study combined high-throughput TCR immunosequencing, statistical association of individual TCRs with disease status, and machine learning to predict cytomegalovirus infection status. A later analysis re-analyzed previously published TCR beta repertoires from 666 donors and added high-resolution HLA genotyping to study TCR occurrence patterns. Rather than drawing on any new phenotypic data, the later analysis identified candidate immune exposures from TCR beta sequences and the way those sequences occurred across donors. An earlier analysis of 587 of the donors used high-throughput TCR beta sequencing to judge whether each TCR beta V gene segment behaved as functional or pseudogenic. Donor age, sex, ethnicity and CMV serostatus were compiled together with the repertoire data. A later genetic analysis used genome-wide SNP genotypes for about 60% of the roughly 670 donors, treating that subset as a discovery cohort. All discovery cohort repertoires had been generated using a single sequencing platform. Class I and class II HLA loci were covered by the typing at four-digit resolution. The number of typed donors differed by locus: roughly 629-640 for A, B, C, DRB1 and DQB1; 522 for DQA1; 606 for DPA1; and about 450 for DPB1. Roughly five DR-DQ haplotypes were handled as single units for association and clustering, since linkage in the cohort was strong. On average, around 230,000 unique TCR beta nucleotide sequences were sequenced per donor among some 430 genotyped donors of the cohort, with 15% to 20% of those sequences being non-productive. What the authors observed across the whole study: CMV serostatus was the only immune exposure information available for the cohort. While some public TCRs were present in many individuals, most TCR sequences turned up only very rarely across donors. Correlated functional status among segregating V segments might be attributable to linkage disequilibrium, but an unknown experimental factor could not be ruled out. Because counts were too low, roughly 16 rarely observed V segments, including chromosome 9 orphons, were excluded from the earlier analysis of several hundred of the donors. A cluster of highly shared sequence variants was judged likely to be a technical artifact of the sequencing pipeline. At a false discovery rate of 0.05, a later analysis linked approximately 18,000 TCR beta sequences to specific HLA alleles. A later genetic analysis reported fewer N-insertions in productive TCRs among donors in an Asian-associated ancestry cluster than the roughly 670-donor mean. An association between a missense DCLRE1C variant and V-gene and J-gene trimming of TCR beta chains was found in a later genetic analysis and replicated in an independent cohort. Strong co-occurrence of HLA alleles, especially DR and DQ, made assigning TCR associations to individual alleles difficult. A further reported finding was that TCR beta sequences accurately predicted the HLA-A and HLA-B alleles for most subjects in the first cohort. Some IMGT-functional V segments, including TRBV6-2 and TRBV6-3, could not be told apart with the 87-base-pair reads, so those segments were excluded. The authors suggested that the approach could potentially be extended to other disease states and immunological phenotypes. Presence/absence analyses assumed roughly uniform sequencing depth across donors, an assumption that may not hold. In vitro tests confirmed that a few of the cytomegalovirus-associated TCR beta chains recognize cytomegalovirus antigens. In a later analysis, several top co-occurrence clusters were reported to appear linked to parvovirus B19, influenza, CMV and Epstein-Barr virus. In an earlier analysis of under 600 of the donors, most TCR beta V segments were observed in productive rearrangements about 87% or about 30% of the time, broadly matching IMGT annotations. In a later analysis, most CMV-associated TCR beta chains were found to appear HLA-restricted, with HLA associations seemingly driven largely by CMV exposure. The study gave a list of about 170 TCR beta chains associated with cytomegalovirus. Compared with equally common non-associated chains, HLA-associated TCR beta chains in a later analysis were more clonally expanded and had lower generation probabilities. In both the original and validation cohorts, the classifier was reported to diagnose cytomegalovirus status with high specificity and sensitivity. Only TCR beta chains were sequenced in this cohort, and the absence of alpha or paired-chain data limited detectable features. In a later analysis, the rate of TCR association differed among HLA loci, with DRB1 alleles having the most associated TCRs and HLA-C alleles having the fewest. HLA typing was unavailable for some donors at each locus, so association tests used only the typed subset.

About this clone: What this receptor recognizes is not known. No qualities accompany the bases; no much larger clone lies one base away.

The cohort consisted of 666 healthy bone marrow donors. At the time of sampling, every cohort member was nominally healthy, though immune exposures that went unrecorded were likely present. The donor was CMV seronegative and was included in the group of approximately 350 seronegative cohort members. A peripheral blood sample was provided by each donor, and peripheral blood mononuclear cells were used for TCR beta sequencing. Genomic DNA was extracted from the blood cell samples with the Qiagen DNeasy Blood Extraction Kit. CDR1 is given as MGHRA and CDR2 as YSYEKL, both from the germline V gene. At the junction V is shortened by 0 bases and J by 8 bases, with 8 bases in between. The CDR3 numbers 13 residues from cysteine through phenylalanine. Here the CDR3 DNA is all that survives: 39 bases in frame from base 1. Libraries came from the immunoSEQ multiplex PCR assay. For the multiplex PCR, a mixture combining 60 forward primers for TCR Vbeta segments and 13 reverse primers for TCR Jbeta segments was used. A multiplex PCR assay on genomic DNA amplified the CDR3 region of rearranged TCR beta genes. The Illumina HiSeq System was used to sequence the amplified TCR beta libraries as 87-base-pair reads. For the original study's pipeline: In a later analysis, approximately 74 million unique TCR beta chains were counted across the roughly 670 repertoires, and about 9.9 million of these chains were shared by at least two donors. A nearest-neighbor algorithm error-corrected the raw reads and collapsed the reads into unique sequences, merging closely related sequences to remove PCR and sequencing errors. V, D and J gene segments were assigned by aligning CDR3 sequences to IMGT reference sequences. For a sequence to be retained, at least a six-nucleotide match to both a V gene segment and a J gene segment was required. Rearrangements were classified as productive when the CDR3 lacked stop codons and remained in frame with V and J, and all other rearrangements were classified as non-productive. CDR3 was defined by IMGT convention, running from the second conserved V-encoded cysteine to the conserved J-encoded phenylalanine. In an earlier analysis of around 600 of the donors, sequences lacking an unambiguous match to a single V gene segment were excluded. In an earlier analysis of 450 to 750 of the donors, a V segment was called functional when productive rearrangements were above 56.7%, and segregating when the standard deviation between donors exceeded 5%. To diagnose cytomegalovirus status from the catalog of TCR beta chain sequences, a statistical classification framework was built. In a later analysis, TCR nucleotide sequences were compared against IMGT/GENE-DB human TR gene sequences so that V and J genes could be assigned. A later analysis assigned CDR3 sequences and most-parsimonious VDJ recombination scenarios with the TCRdist pipeline. In a later analysis, each TCR beta chain was defined by its CDR3 amino acid sequence together with its V-gene family, and reads lacking a unique V-gene family were excluded. A later analysis removed 450 to 600 highly shared, low-generation-probability nucleotide sequences to deal with suspected cross-contamination and a sequencing artifact. For each public chain, a later analysis derived a clonal expansion index from normalized ranks of inferred template counts within each repertoire. A later analysis computed generation probabilities with a VDJ recombination model fitted to out-of-frame rearrangements, and checked the results against IGoR. In a later analysis, TCR-TCR, TCR-HLA and TCR-CMV co-occurrence was scored with hypergeometric tests, and a repertoire-size bias correction was applied to TCR pairs. In a later analysis, false discovery rates were estimated by permuting HLA or CMV assignments 20 times. In a later analysis, co-occurring TCRs were grouped with DBSCAN, and TCRdist sequence similarity was added when clustering was performed within HLA-allele-positive subsets. Repertoires with fewer than 30,000 or more than 120,000 public chains, plus five repertoires with anomalous nucleotide sharing, were excluded from co-occurrence clustering. In TCRdb, the immuneACCESS table is reduced to in-frame sequences with V and J assigned. These tables do not hold every clone; where another copy was compared, an unresolved V gene accounts for under half, and the others remain unexplained. V, J and clone size were drawn from that table, and D and trimming were deduced from the DNA. In all, the sample holds over 100,000 clones, and under 85% of those were seen once. The ten largest clones represent around 7.7% of the sample.

The chain couples TRBV4-1 to TRBJ2-1; matching of 5 bases hints at TRBD2 as the D gene. The clonotype originates from a man aged 40-50 years in good health and CMV-seronegative. Sequenced: PBMCs. Read as DNA, the sequence is TGCGCCAGCAGCCAAGAAGAGGACTATGAGCAGTTCTTC. Its translation is CASSQEEDYEQFF.